Sequencing of this T cell receptor (beta chain) was carried out in a study of shared clonotypes between healthy human individuals. An assay was performed, and its level was deep. Every subset had its genomic DNA shared out evenly among several immunoSEQ plates. Using ten immunoSEQ deep assay plates, investigators sequenced unsorted PBMC DNA. Sequenced by immunoSEQ multiplex PCR; TCRdb stores in-frame clones only, minus some. Of about 460,000 clones listed, around 77% are singletons. Donation came from healthy HIV-negative adults that had no recent acute infections or vaccinations. This clone occurred many times. This TCR was sampled from a woman aged 35 to 49 in good health. Some clones in this sample may be carry-over from other donors' samples. Sample: PBMCs.

CDR3 region: CAISDMWDYGYTF. The CDR3 coding sequence is TGTGCCATCAGTGATATGTGGGACTATGGCTACACCTTC. The chain is built from TRBV10-3 and TRBJ1-2, with D hard to call. Germline V lookup: CDR1 ENHRY, CDR2 SYGVKD. The CDR3 contains 13 residues. V dropped 3 bases and J dropped 3 bases, with 8 bases sitting between them.